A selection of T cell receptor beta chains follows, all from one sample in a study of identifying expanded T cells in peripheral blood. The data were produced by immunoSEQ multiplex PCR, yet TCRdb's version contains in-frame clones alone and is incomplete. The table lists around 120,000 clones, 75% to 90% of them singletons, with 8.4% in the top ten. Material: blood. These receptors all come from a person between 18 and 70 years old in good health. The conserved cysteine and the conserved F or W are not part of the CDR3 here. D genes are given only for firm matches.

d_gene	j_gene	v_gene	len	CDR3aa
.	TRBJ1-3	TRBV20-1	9	SAFAGNTIY
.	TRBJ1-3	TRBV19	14	ASSLPPVFSGNTIY
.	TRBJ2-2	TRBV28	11	ASSLRRAGELF
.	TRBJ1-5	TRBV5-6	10	ASSSPHQPQH
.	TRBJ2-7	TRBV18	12	ASSPGHHVSEQY
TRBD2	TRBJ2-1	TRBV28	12	ASSLASGANEQF
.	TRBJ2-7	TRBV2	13	ASSEVWLSRYEQY
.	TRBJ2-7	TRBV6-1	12	ASTLRGVSYEQY
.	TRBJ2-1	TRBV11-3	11	ASSLAVYNEQF
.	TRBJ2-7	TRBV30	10	AWSPGLYEQY
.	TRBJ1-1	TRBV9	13	ASSPRTDMNTEAF
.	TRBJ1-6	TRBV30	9	AWVRQRTLH
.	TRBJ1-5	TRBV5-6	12	ASSGFGGGQPQH
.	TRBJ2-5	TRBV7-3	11	ASSWTPQETQY
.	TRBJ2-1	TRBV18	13	ASSPGAETYNEQF
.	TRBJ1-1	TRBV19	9	ATRMNTEAF